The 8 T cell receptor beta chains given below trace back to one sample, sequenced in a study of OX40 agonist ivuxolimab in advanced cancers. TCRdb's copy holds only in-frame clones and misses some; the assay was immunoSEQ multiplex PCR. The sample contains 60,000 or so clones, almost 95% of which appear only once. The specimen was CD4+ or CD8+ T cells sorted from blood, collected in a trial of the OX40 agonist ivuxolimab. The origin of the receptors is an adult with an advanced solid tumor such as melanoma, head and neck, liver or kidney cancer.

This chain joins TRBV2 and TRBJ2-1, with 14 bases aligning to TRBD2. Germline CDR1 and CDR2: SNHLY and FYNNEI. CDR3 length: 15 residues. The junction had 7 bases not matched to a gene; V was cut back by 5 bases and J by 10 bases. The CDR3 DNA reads TGTGCCAGCAGTAAGGGACTAGCGGGAGCCCTAGAGCAGTTCTTC. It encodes CASSKGLAGALEQFF.

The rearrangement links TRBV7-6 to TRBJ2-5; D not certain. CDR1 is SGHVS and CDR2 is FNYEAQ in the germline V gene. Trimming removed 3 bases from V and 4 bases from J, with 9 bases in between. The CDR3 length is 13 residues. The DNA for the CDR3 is TGTGCCAGCAGCTTTAGGGCCGGAGAGACCCAGTACTTC. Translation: CASSFRAGETQYF. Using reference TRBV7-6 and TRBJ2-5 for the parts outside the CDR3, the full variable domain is GAGVSQSPRYKVTKRGQDVALRCDPISGHVSLYWYRQALGQGPEFLTYFNYEAQQDKSGLPNDRFSAERPEGSISTLTIQRTEQRDSAMYRCASSFRAGETQYFGPGTRLLVL.

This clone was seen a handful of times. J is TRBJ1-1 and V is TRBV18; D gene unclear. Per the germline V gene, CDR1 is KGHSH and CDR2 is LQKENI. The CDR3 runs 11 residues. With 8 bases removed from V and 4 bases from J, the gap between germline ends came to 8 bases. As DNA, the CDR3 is TGTGCCAGCCACAGTGGCACTGAAGCTTTCTTT. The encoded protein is CASHSGTEAFF.

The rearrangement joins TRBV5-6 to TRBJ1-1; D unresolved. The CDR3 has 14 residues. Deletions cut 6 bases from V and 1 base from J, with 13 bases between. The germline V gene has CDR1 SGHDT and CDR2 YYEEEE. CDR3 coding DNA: TGTGCCAGCACCCCGGGCAGGCCGAACACTGAAGCTTTCTTT. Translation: CASTPGRPNTEAFF. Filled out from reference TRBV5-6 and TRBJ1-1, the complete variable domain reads DAGVTQSPTHLIKTRGQQVTLRCSPKSGHDTVSWYQQALGQGPQFIFQYYEEEERQRGNFPDRFSGHQFPNYSSELNVNALLLGDSALYLCASTPGRPNTEAFFGQGTRLTVV.

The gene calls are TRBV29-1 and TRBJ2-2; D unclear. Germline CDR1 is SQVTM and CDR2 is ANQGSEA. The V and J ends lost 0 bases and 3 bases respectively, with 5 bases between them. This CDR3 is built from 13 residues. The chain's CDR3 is CSVEEGYTGELFF. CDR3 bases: TGCAGCGTTGAAGAGGGTTACACCGGGGAGCTGTTTTTT.

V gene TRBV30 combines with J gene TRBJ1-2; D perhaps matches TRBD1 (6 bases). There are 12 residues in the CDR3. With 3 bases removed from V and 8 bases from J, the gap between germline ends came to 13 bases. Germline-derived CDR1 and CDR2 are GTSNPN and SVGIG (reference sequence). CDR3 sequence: CAWSSTGQGYTF. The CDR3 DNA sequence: TGTGCCTGGAGCTCCACAGGGCAGGGCTACACCTTC.

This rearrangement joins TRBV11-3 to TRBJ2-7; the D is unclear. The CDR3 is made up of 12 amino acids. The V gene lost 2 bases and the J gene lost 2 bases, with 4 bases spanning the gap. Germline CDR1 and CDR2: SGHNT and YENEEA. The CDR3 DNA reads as TGTGCCAGCAGCTTAAGGACCTACGAGCAGTACTTC. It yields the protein CASSLRTYEQYF.

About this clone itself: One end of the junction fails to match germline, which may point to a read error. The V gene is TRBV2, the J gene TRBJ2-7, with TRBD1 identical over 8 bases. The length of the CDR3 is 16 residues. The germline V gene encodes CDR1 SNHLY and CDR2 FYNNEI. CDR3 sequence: CASSEVFQGASYEQYF. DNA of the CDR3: TGTGCCAGCAGCGAAGTCTTCCAGGGGGCCTCCTACGAGCAGTACTTC.